Each of the 18 T cell receptor beta chains below was sequenced from the same sample in a study of identical twins. From the 5' RACE reads, TCRdb called clonotypes with MiXCR, one entry per CDR3 protein. The data contain roughly 770,000 distinct CDR3 sequences, roughly 18% of them seen just once; the ten biggest clones take up less than 15%. This sample also belongs to another study, concerning T cells expressing NK-cell markers.

Sample: PBMCs. The receptors come from a woman aged 18-30 years in good health.

In this sample, this clonotype turned up a few times. This chain uses TRBV20-1 with TRBJ1-3; D gene unclear. The CDR3 has 14 residues. The germline V and J ends were trimmed by 3 bases and 0 bases, with 9 bases remaining between them. The germline gives CDR1 DFQATT, CDR2 SNEGSKA (reference sequence). CDR3 residues: CSAREGPSGNTIYF. CDR3 DNA: TGCAGTGCTAGGGAAGGGCCCTCTGGAAACACCATATATTTT.

The chain couples TRBV29-1 to TRBJ1-5; tentatively, D is TRBD1 (5 bases). Germline V gene data show CDR1 as SQVTM and CDR2 as ANQGSEA. The germline V and J ends were trimmed by 4 bases and 7 bases, with 11 bases remaining between them. The CDR3 is 12 amino acids. As DNA, the CDR3 is TGCAGCGTTGGAGACGGGGCCCAGCCCCAGCATTTT. It yields the protein CSVGDGAQPQHF.

This rearrangement joins TRBV5-1 to TRBJ1-2, with TRBD1 as a possible D gene (6 bases). Trimming stripped 4 bases from V and 5 bases from J, with 18 bases between. This CDR3 has 15 amino acids. Germline lookup yields CDR1 SGHRS and CDR2 YFSETQ. DNA for the CDR3: TGCGCCAGCAGCAACACCCTACAGGGCCGGTATGGCTACACCTTC. Amino acids: CASSNTLQGRYGYTF.

This clonotype has a count of ten or more. This rearrangement joins TRBV5-1 to TRBJ2-3; TRBD2 aligns across 7 bases. CDR1 SGHRS and CDR2 YFSETQ come from the germline V gene. The CDR3 is 14 residues long. V was clipped by 1 base and J by 4 bases; unmatched bases: 3. Written as DNA, the CDR3 is TGCGCCAGCAGCTTGAGGGCGGGGGCAGATACGCAGTATTTT. Translated: CASSLRAGADTQYF.

The chain recombines TRBV20-1 with TRBJ1-1; D is uncertain. V was pared by 3 bases and J by 3 bases, with 11 bases between. Germline V gene data show CDR1 as DFQATT and CDR2 as SNEGSKA (reference sequence). This CDR3 contains 13 residues. CDR3 nucleotide sequence: TGCAGTGCTAGGCTAGGGCAATACACTGAAGCTTTCTTT. Translation gives CSARLGQYTEAFF.

There are a few counts of this clonotype. The V and J genes are TRBV20-1 and TRBJ1-4, with no clear D. V was shortened by 6 bases and J by 5 bases, with 10 bases between the two germline ends. In germline, CDR1 is DFQATT, CDR2 SNEGSKA (reference sequence). The CDR3 contains 12 residues. DNA for the CDR3: TGCAGTGCCCAGGAAGCCAATGAAAAACTGTTTTTT. The encoded protein is CSAQEANEKLFF.

The chain uses TRBV12-3 or TRBV12-4 and TRBJ2-5; 12 bases are shared with TRBD2. The CDR3 consists of 16 residues. Trimming removed 5 bases from V and 7 bases from J; junction bases left unmatched: 11. Here the CDR3 reads CASSPPGLAGARTQYF. The CDR3 DNA follows: TGTGCCAGCAGTCCGCCGGGACTAGCGGGCGCAAGGACCCAGTACTTC.

This clonotype was detected a few times. The chain has TRBV4-3 and TRBJ2-1; tentatively, D is TRBD2 (6 bases). The V gene lost 3 bases and the J gene lost 8 bases, with 11 bases spanning the gap. CDR1 LGHNA and CDR2 YSLEER come from the germline V gene. This CDR3 is 13 amino acids long. CDR3 protein: CASSQGLVDEQFF. The CDR3, as DNA: TGCGCCAGCAGCCAGGGACTCGTCGATGAGCAGTTCTTC.

Many counts were recorded for this clonotype. The gene calls are TRBV12-3 or TRBV12-4 and TRBJ1-5; D remains ambiguous. This CDR3 has 15 residues. V lost 2 bases and J lost 7, with 15 bases in between. The CDR3 sequence is CASSLYGQGRQPQHF. The CDR3 coding sequence is TGTGCCAGCAGTTTATACGGCCAAGGGCGGCAGCCCCAGCATTTT.

V and J are TRBV18 and TRBJ2-4; D is undetermined. Trimming took off 3 bases at V and 8 bases at J, with 17 bases between the two ends. The CDR3 is 15 amino acids. From germline, CDR1 is KGHSH and CDR2 LQKENI. The CDR3 sequence is CASSPDPPGWDIQYF. The DNA for the CDR3 is TGTGCCAGCTCACCGGACCCTCCCGGCTGGGACATTCAGTACTTC. The variable domain in full, completed from reference TRBV18 and TRBJ2-4, reads NAGVMQNPRHLVRRRGQEARLRCSPMKGHSHVYWYRQLPEEGLKFMVYLQKENIIDESGMPKERFSAEFPKEGPSILRIQQVVRGDSAAYFCASSPDPPGWDIQYFGAGTRLSVL.

This chain uses TRBV5-1 with TRBJ2-3; unclear D gene. Germline V gene lookup returns CDR1 SGHRS and CDR2 YFSETQ. V lost 3 bases to trimming and J lost 2 bases, with 7 bases between them. This CDR3 spans 13 amino acids. CDR3 residues: CASSYFLTDTQYF. The CDR3 bases are TGCGCCAGCAGCTACTTCCTCACAGATACGCAGTATTTT.

The chain links TRBV5-1 to TRBJ2-7; D might be TRBD1 or TRBD2, each matching 5 bases. The CDR3 loop spans 15 amino acids. Trimming removed 0 bases from V and 6 bases from J, with 16 bases in between. Germline V gene data show CDR1 as SGHRS and CDR2 as YFSETQ. This CDR3 reads CASSLEGRDGREQYF. The CDR3 DNA is TGCGCCAGCAGCTTGGAGGGGAGAGATGGTCGCGAGCAGTACTTC.

The J gene is TRBJ2-5, the V gene TRBV12-3 or TRBV12-4, with a possible D match to TRBD1 (6 bases). The CDR3 sequence is 11 residues long. The V and J ends lost 5 bases and 9 bases respectively, with 10 bases between them. The CDR3 here is CASSGRQAQYF. For the CDR3, the DNA is TGTGCCAGCAGTGGGAGACAGGCCCAGTACTTC.

The V and J genes are TRBV3-1 and TRBJ2-1; no reliable D call. V was shortened by 1 base and J by 1 base, with 8 bases between the two germline ends. The CDR3 loop spans 15 amino acids. Germline V gives CDR1 LGHDT, CDR2 YNNKEL (reference sequence). The DNA for the CDR3 is TGTGCCAGCAGCCAAGGGATTGGGTCCTACAATGAGCAGTTCTTC. Translation: CASSQGIGSYNEQFF.

V and J are TRBV7-2 and TRBJ2-7; TRBD2 matches at 11 bases. The CDR3 extends over 15 amino acids. Germline CDR1 SGHTA, CDR2 FQGNSA. The V and J ends lost 5 bases and 6 bases, in that order; junction bases with no gene match: 9. The DNA of the CDR3 is TGTGCCAGCAGCAAACTAGCGGGAGCTCCGGCCGAGCAGTACTTC. It is translated as CASSKLAGAPAEQYF.

This clonotype came up a few times. The rearrangement joins TRBV12-3 or TRBV12-4 to TRBJ2-1; TRBD2 aligns across 13 bases. Trimming removed 4 bases from V and 8 bases from J; junction bases left unmatched: 8. The CDR3 is 16 amino acids. DNA for the CDR3: TGTGCCAGCAGTTCACGACTAGCGGGGGGTATGGATGAGCAGTTCTTC. Protein: CASSSRLAGGMDEQFF.

This clonotype was counted between two and nine times. The V call is TRBV12-3 or TRBV12-4, the J call TRBJ1-1; a weak D match, TRBD1 (5 bases). The CDR3 contains 11 residues. V lost 5 bases and J 9 bases, leaving 10 bases between the germline ends. CDR3 DNA sequence: TGTGCCAGCAGTCTAGGGGCCAAAGCTTTCTTT. This sequence encodes CASSLGAKAFF.

This clonotype was counted only a few times. V usage is TRBV7-2 and J usage is TRBJ2-2, with 7 positions matching TRBD2. The CDR3 spans 15 residues. Trimming removed 6 bases from V and 1 base from J; junction bases left unmatched: 5. Germline loops: CDR1 SGHTA, CDR2 FQGNSA. The CDR3 region is CASRSGGGNTGELFF. DNA for the CDR3: TGTGCCAGCAGGAGCGGCGGGGGGAACACCGGGGAGCTGTTTTTT.